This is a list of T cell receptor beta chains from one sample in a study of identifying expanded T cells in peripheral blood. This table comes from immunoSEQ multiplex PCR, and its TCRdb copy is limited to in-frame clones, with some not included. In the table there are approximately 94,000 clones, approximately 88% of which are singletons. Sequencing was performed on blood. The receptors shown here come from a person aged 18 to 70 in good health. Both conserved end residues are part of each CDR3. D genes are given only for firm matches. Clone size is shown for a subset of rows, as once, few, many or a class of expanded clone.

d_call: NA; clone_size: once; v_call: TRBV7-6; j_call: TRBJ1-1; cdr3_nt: TGTGCCAGCAGCTTAGGAACTGAAGCTTTCTTT; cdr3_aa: CASSLGTEAFF
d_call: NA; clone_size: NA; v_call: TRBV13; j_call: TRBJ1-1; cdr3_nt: TGTGCCAGCAGCTTAGCATTGGGGGTCGCTGAAGCTTTCTTT; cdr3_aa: CASSLALGVAEAFF
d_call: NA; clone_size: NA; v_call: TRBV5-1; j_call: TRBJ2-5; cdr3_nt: TGCGCCAGCAGCTTGGACACAGGGAGACCACAAGAGACCCAGTACTTC; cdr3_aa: CASSLDTGRPQETQYF
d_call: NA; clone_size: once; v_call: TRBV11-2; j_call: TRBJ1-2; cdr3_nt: TGTGCCAGCAGCCTAGACTGGGGGAGCTATGGCTACACCTTC; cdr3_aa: CASSLDWGSYGYTF
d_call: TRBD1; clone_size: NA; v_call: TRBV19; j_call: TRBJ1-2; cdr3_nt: TGTGCCAGTACCCAATCCCCCCGGACAGGTTCCCCTCGAATGGGTGGCTACACCTTC; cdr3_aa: CASTQSPRTGSPRMGGYTF
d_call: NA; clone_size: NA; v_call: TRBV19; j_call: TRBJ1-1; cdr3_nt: TGTGCCAGTAGTTCAGCCACATCGGTTACTGAAGCTTTCTTT; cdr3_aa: CASSSATSVTEAFF
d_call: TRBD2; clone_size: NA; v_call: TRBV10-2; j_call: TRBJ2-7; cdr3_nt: TGCGCCAGCCGACCGGGGGGTTCTTACGAGCAGTACTTC; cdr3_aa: CASRPGGSYEQYF
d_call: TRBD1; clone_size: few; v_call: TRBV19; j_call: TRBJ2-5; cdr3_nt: TGTGCCAGTAATTCTGGACAGGGTGGTCAAGAGACCCAGTACTTC; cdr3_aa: CASNSGQGGQETQYF
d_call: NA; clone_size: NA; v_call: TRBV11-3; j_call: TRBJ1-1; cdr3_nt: TGTGCCAGCAGCTTTCTGGATATGAACACTGAAGCTTTCTTT; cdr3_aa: CASSFLDMNTEAFF
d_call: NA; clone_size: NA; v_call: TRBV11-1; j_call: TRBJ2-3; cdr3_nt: TGTGCCAGCAGCCCACCCGAGGATTATCTAGATACGCAGTATTTT; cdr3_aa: CASSPPEDYLDTQYF
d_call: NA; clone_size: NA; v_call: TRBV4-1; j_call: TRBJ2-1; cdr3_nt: TGCGCCAGCAGCCAAGATCTGGGCCCTCCTTCCTACAATGAGCAGTTCTTC; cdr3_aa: CASSQDLGPPSYNEQFF
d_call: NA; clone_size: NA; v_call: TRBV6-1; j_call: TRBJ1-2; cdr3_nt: TGTGCCAGTACCCGGGACACCAACTATGGCTACACCTTC; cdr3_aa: CASTRDTNYGYTF
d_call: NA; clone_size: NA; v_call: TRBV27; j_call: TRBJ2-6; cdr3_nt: TGTGCCAGCGCCGGAGGTCCCCGGGGCTCTGGGGCCAACGTCCTGACTTTC; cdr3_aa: CASAGGPRGSGANVLTF
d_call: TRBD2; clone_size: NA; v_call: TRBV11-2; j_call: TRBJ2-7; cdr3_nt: TGTGCCAGCAGCTTAACGGTTAGCGGGGACCAGGAGCAGTACTTC; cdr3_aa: CASSLTVSGDQEQYF
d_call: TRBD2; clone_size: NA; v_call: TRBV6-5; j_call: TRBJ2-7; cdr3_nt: TGTGCCAGCAGTTACTCGTATTCGGGGGGCGAGCAGTACTTC; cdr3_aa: CASSYSYSGGEQYF
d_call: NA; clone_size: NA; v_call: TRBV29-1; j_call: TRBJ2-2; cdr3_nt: TGCAGCGTTGATCAGGGGGGCGCCGGGGAGCTGTTTTTT; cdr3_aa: CSVDQGGAGELFF
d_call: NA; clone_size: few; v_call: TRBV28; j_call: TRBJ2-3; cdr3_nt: TGTGCCAGCAGTTTACCGGGTGCACGGAGGGATACGCAGTATTTT; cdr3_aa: CASSLPGARRDTQYF
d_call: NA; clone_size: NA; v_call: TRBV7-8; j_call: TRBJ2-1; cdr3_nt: TGTGCCAGCAGCTTCCCCTTCGCCGGGACTCCCTACCTGGATGAGCAGTTCTTC; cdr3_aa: CASSFPFAGTPYLDEQFF
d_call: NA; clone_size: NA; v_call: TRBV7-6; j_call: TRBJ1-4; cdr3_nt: TGTGCCAGCAGCTTGAACAATGAAAAACTGTTTTTT; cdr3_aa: CASSLNNEKLFF
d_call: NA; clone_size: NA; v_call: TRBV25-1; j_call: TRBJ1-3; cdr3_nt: TGTGCCAGCACCCCAGGGAACTCTGGAAACACCATATATTTT; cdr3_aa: CASTPGNSGNTIYF
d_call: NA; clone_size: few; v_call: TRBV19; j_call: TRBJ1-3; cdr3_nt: TGTGCCAGTAGTATGGGAGGAAACACCATATATTTT; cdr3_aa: CASSMGGNTIYF
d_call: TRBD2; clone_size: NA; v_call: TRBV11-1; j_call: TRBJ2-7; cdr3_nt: TGTGCCAGCAGCTTAGAACTAGCGGGATATTACGAGCAGTACTTC; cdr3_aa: CASSLELAGYYEQYF
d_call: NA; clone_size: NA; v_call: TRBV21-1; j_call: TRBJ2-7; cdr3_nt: TGTGCCAGCAGCAAAATCGGTTTACCAAACGCCTACGAGCAGTACTTC; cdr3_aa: CASSKIGLPNAYEQYF
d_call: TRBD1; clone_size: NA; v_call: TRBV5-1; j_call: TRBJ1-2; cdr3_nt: TGCGCCAGCAGTCCTCGGGACAGGTCTTATGGCTACACCTTC; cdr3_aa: CASSPRDRSYGYTF
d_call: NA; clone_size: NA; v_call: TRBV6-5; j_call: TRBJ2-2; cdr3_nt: TGTGCCAGCAGTTACACGGGAGAGAACACCGGGGAGCTGTTTTTT; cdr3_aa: CASSYTGENTGELFF
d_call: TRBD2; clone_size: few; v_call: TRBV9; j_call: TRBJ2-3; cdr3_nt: TGTGCCAGCAGCGTAGAGGAGGGGAGGGGCACAGATACGCAGTATTTT; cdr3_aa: CASSVEEGRGTDTQYF
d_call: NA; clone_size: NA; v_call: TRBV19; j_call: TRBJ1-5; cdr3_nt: TGTGCCAGTAGTGCTTCAGGGGTAGGCAATCAGCCCCAGCATTTT; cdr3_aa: CASSASGVGNQPQHF
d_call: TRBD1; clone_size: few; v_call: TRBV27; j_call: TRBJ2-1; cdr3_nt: TGTGCCAGCTCCGCCCTCGGGACAGGGGGCAATGAGCAGTTCTTC; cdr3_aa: CASSALGTGGNEQFF
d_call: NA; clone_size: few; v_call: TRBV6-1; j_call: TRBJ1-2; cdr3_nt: TGTGCCAGCAGTGAACCTCCTACAGGGACTGGCTACACCTTC; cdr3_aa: CASSEPPTGTGYTF
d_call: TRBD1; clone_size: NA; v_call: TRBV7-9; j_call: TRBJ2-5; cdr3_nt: TGTGCCAGCAGCCCCGGAGACAGGGCCTTCGCGGAGACCCAGTACTTC; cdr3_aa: CASSPGDRAFAETQYF
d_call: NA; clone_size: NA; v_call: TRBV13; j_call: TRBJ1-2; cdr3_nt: TGTGCCAGCAGCTTAGTTTTGGCGGCCAACGGGGTATATGGCTACACCTTC; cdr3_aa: CASSLVLAANGVYGYTF
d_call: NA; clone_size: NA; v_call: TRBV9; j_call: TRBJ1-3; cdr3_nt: TGTGCCAGCAGCGCGAGGACTTCAGGGGCCATCTCTGGAAACACCATATATTTT; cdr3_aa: CASSARTSGAISGNTIYF
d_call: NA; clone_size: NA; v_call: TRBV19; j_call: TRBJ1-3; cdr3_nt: TGTGCCAGTAGTATAGGGGCCGGCTCTGGAAACACCATATATTTT; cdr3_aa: CASSIGAGSGNTIYF
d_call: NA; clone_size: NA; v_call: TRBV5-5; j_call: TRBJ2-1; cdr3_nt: TGTGCCAGCAGCTCGGGGACCAACTTAGAGCAGTTCTTC; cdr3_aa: CASSSGTNLEQFF
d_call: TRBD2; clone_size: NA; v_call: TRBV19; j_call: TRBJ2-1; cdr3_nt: TGTGCCAGTAGTATAGGACTAGCGGGGGGAAATGAGCAGTTCTTC; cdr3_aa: CASSIGLAGGNEQFF
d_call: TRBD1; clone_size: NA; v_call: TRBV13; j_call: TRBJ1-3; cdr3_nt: TGTGCCAGCAGCTTAAGCTGGGACAGGGTGGATGGCATATATTTT; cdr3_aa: CASSLSWDRVDGIYF
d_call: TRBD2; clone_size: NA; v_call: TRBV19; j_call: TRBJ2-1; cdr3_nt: TGTGCCAGTAGTACCGCGGGAGGGCCCGATGAGCAGTTCTTC; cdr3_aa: CASSTAGGPDEQFF
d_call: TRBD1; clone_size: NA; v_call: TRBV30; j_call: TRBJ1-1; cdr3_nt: TGTGCCTGGGGACAGGGGGTAGACACTGAAGCTTTCTTT; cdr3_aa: CAWGQGVDTEAFF
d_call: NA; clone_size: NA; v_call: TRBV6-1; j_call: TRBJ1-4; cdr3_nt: TGTGCCAGCAGTGGGAGATACAATGAAAAACTGTTTTTT; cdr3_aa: CASSGRYNEKLFF
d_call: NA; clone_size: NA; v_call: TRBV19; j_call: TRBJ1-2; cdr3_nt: TGTGCCAGTAGTATAGACGGGGGGATGAACTATGGCTACACCTTC; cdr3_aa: CASSIDGGMNYGYTF
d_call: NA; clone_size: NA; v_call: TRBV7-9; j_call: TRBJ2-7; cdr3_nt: TGTGCCAGCAGCTCGAGACAGTCCTACGAGCAGTACTTC; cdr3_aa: CASSSRQSYEQYF
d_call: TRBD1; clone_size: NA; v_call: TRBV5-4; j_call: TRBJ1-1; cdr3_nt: TGTGCCAGCACAACAGGGGCAGGGACCATGAACACTGAAGCTTTCTTT; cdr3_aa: CASTTGAGTMNTEAFF
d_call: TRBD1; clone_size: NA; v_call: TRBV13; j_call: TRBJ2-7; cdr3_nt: TGTGCCAGCAGCTTTAAAACCGGGACAGGGGCCTACGAGCAGTACTTC; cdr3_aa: CASSFKTGTGAYEQYF
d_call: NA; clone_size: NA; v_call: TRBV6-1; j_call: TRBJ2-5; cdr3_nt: TGTGCCAGCAGTAGTGGCCGGATCAGCCAAGAGACCCAGTACTTC; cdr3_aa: CASSSGRISQETQYF
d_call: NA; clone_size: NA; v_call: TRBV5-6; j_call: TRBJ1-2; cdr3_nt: TGTGCCAGCAGCTTGGGTGTCGGGATCCTTTATGGCTACACCTTC; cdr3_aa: CASSLGVGILYGYTF
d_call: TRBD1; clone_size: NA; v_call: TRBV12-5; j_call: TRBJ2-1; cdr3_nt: TGTGCTAGTGGTTTGCGACAGGGCTACAAGAATGAGCAGTTCTTC; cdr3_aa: CASGLRQGYKNEQFF